This is a list of T cell receptor beta chains from one sample in a study of T cells in Graves' hyperthyroidism and ophthalmopathy. MiXCR, run by TCRdb on the multiplex PCR reads, gives a single entry per CDR3 protein. Here the sample spans 300,000 to 400,000 distinct CDR3 sequences, less than 20% being singletons. Sequencing was carried out using blood. All receptors come from a man aged 18 to 29 with Graves' ophthalmopathy. Each CDR3 is given with its conserved first and last residue. Each record gives: CDR3 DNA, CDR3 protein, J gene, clone size, D gene, V gene. The D gene is left open where the match is weak. Some rows mark clone size as missing; the rest say once, few, many or name a class of expanded clone.

CDR3nt: TGCGCCAGCGGGAGGACAGACACCGGGGAGCTGTTTTTT
CDR3aa: CASGRTDTGELFF
j_gene: TRBJ2-2
abundance: few
d_gene: .
v_gene: TRBV10-2

CDR3nt: TGTGCCAGCTCACCGCAGGGAGGAGGGGGTCAAGAGACCCAGTACTTC
CDR3aa: CASSPQGGGGQETQYF
j_gene: TRBJ2-5
abundance: many
d_gene: .
v_gene: TRBV18

CDR3nt: TGTGCCAGCAGCTCCCCGGCGGGAGGCTCTATAAAGCAGTACTTC
CDR3aa: CASSSPAGGSIKQYF
j_gene: TRBJ2-7
abundance: .
d_gene: TRBD2
v_gene: TRBV5-4

CDR3nt: TGTGCCAGCAGTGAAGCGGCGGACTCCACCGGGGAGCTGTTTTTT
CDR3aa: CASSEAADSTGELFF
j_gene: TRBJ2-2
abundance: many
d_gene: .
v_gene: TRBV6-1

CDR3nt: TGTGCCAGCAGCACCACCACCGGGACTCAAGAGACCCAGTACTTC
CDR3aa: CASSTTTGTQETQYF
j_gene: TRBJ2-5
abundance: many
d_gene: .
v_gene: TRBV7-6

CDR3nt: TGTGCCAGCAGCCAAGATTACGACGGCCATTTACGAAACACCATATATTTT
CDR3aa: CASSQDYDGHLRNTIYF
j_gene: TRBJ1-3
abundance: few
d_gene: .
v_gene: TRBV14

CDR3nt: TGTGCTTGCGAGGGGACTAGCGGGGTTAATGAGCAGTTCTTC
CDR3aa: CACEGTSGVNEQFF
j_gene: TRBJ2-1
abundance: many
d_gene: TRBD2
v_gene: TRBV3-1

CDR3nt: TGCGCCAGCAGCTTGATGTCAGGGGAAGGGTACCAGGAGCAGTTCTTC
CDR3aa: CASSLMSGEGYQEQFF
j_gene: TRBJ2-1
abundance: .
d_gene: .
v_gene: TRBV5-1

CDR3nt: TGCGCCAGCAGCCTCCCGACCTCCCTCGGGGAGACCCAGTACTTC
CDR3aa: CASSLPTSLGETQYF
j_gene: TRBJ2-5
abundance: few
d_gene: .
v_gene: TRBV5-1

CDR3nt: TGCGCCAGCAGGTTCGGGGGGGGAGGCTCCTACAATGAGCAGTTCTTC
CDR3aa: CASRFGGGGSYNEQFF
j_gene: TRBJ2-1
abundance: .
d_gene: TRBD2
v_gene: TRBV5-1

CDR3nt: TGCGCCAGCAGCCACCAGTCACCGGCGGGGGCGGAACAGCCCCAGCATTTT
CDR3aa: CASSHQSPAGAEQPQHF
j_gene: TRBJ1-5
abundance: few
d_gene: .
v_gene: TRBV4-1

CDR3nt: TGCGCCAGCAGCCAACCAACTAGCCACGAGCAGTACTTC
CDR3aa: CASSQPTSHEQYF
j_gene: TRBJ2-7
abundance: .
d_gene: .
v_gene: TRBV5-1

CDR3nt: TGTGCCAGCAGTTACCAAGCCACACTGTATAATTCACCCCTCCACTTT
CDR3aa: CASSYQATLYNSPLHF
j_gene: TRBJ1-6
abundance: .
d_gene: .
v_gene: TRBV6-5

CDR3nt: TGCAGTGCTAGAGATCAGGAGACAGCTTATTATGGCTACACCTTC
CDR3aa: CSARDQETAYYGYTF
j_gene: TRBJ1-2
abundance: .
d_gene: .
v_gene: TRBV20-1

CDR3nt: TGTGCCAGCGGGAGACGAGACAGGGGTCTACTCAATGAGCAGTTCTTC
CDR3aa: CASGRRDRGLLNEQFF
j_gene: TRBJ2-1
abundance: .
d_gene: TRBD1
v_gene: TRBV11-2

CDR3nt: TGTGCCAGCAGCCCCAGGACTAGCGAGATAATATCGAATGAGCAGTTCTTC
CDR3aa: CASSPRTSEIISNEQFF
j_gene: TRBJ2-1
abundance: few
d_gene: TRBD2
v_gene: TRBV11-3

CDR3nt: TGTGCCAGCAATCCGGCGGTGGCACCGAACACTGAAGCTTTCTTT
CDR3aa: CASNPAVAPNTEAFF
j_gene: TRBJ1-1
abundance: many
d_gene: .
v_gene: TRBV28

CDR3nt: TGTGCCAGCAGCCAAGGACTAGCGGGGAACTACAATGAGCAGTTCTTC
CDR3aa: CASSQGLAGNYNEQFF
j_gene: TRBJ2-1
abundance: .
d_gene: TRBD2
v_gene: TRBV4-2

CDR3nt: TGCAGTGCTAGACCCCGGGAGGGCTACACCTTC
CDR3aa: CSARPREGYTF
j_gene: TRBJ1-2
abundance: many
d_gene: .
v_gene: TRBV20-1